A single sample is the source of the 29 T cell receptor beta chains below, sequenced in a study of T cell repertoires in cytomegalovirus infection. TCRdb processed the reads anew with MiXCR; each CDR3 protein has one entry. The sample contains 150,000 to 200,000 distinct CDR3 sequences, about a tenth of which appear only once. Input material: PBMCs. The receptor set was obtained from a human donor in good health (CMV status not recorded). Some clones in this sample may be carry-over from other donors' samples.

This clonotype was detected ten times or more. The chain employs TRBV7-2 and TRBJ2-1; the match to TRBD2 covers 9 bases. CDR1 SGHTA and CDR2 FQGNSA come from the germline V gene. This CDR3 has 16 residues. The trim removed 5 bases at V and 2 bases at J, leaving 7 bases unmatched. CDR3: CASSRSGGDTYNEQFF. The DNA of the CDR3 is TGTGCCAGCAGCCGTAGCGGGGGTGATACCTACAATGAGCAGTTCTTC.

This clonotype showed up many times. The rearrangement uses TRBV7-2 and TRBJ2-7, with a tentative D call TRBD2 (6 bases). V was pared by 3 bases and J by 1 base, with 13 bases between. This CDR3 comprises 15 residues. Germline loops: CDR1 SGHTA, CDR2 FQGNSA. As DNA, the CDR3 is TGTGCCAGCAGCTTTCGGGAGACCACGTCCTACGAGCAGTACTTC. Translating it yields CASSFRETTSYEQYF.

The sample holds a few counts of this clonotype. The junction and the germline gene differ at one end; a read error may be behind it. The gene calls are TRBV20-1 and TRBJ2-5; 7 bases are a match to TRBD2. The CDR3 contains 13 residues. CDR1 is DFQATT and CDR2 is SNEGSKA in the germline V gene (reference sequence). CDR3 in amino acids: CSASGGLQEAQYF. The CDR3 nucleotides are TGCAGTGCTAGCGGGGGGTTACAAGAGGCCCAGTACTTC.

There are many counts of this clonotype. This chain connects TRBV7-2 to TRBJ2-3, with 10 bases identical to TRBD1. The trim removed 4 bases at V and 4 bases at J, leaving 2 bases unmatched. Per the germline V gene, CDR1 is SGHTA and CDR2 is FQGNSA. The CDR3 loop spans 14 amino acids. The CDR3 DNA sequence: TGTGCCAGCAGCTGGGACAGGGGAGCAGATACGCAGTATTTT. Translated, it gives CASSWDRGADTQYF. Supplemented by reference TRBV7-2 and TRBJ2-3, the full variable domain reads GAGVSQSPSNKVTEKGKDVELRCDPISGHTALYWYRQSLGQGLEFLIYFQGNSAPDKSGLPSDRFSAERTGGSVSTLTIQRTQQEDSAVYLCASSWDRGADTQYFGPGTRLTVL.

The chain employs TRBV7-9 and TRBJ2-1, with 11 bases fitting TRBD2. V shed 4 bases, J shed 3 bases, and the junction held 14 bases outside the gene matches. The germline gives CDR1 SEHNR, CDR2 FQNEAQ (reference sequence). CDR3 size: 19 residues. The CDR3 sequence is CASSSRTSGRPESYNEQFF. The CDR3 nucleotides are TGTGCCAGCAGCTCCCGGACTAGCGGGCGGCCCGAAAGCTACAATGAGCAGTTCTTC.

The chain employs TRBV6-2 or TRBV6-3 and TRBJ2-1; D call uncertain. The germline V gene encodes CDR1 MNHEY and CDR2 SVGEGT. V was cut by 4 bases and J by 3 bases, with 22 bases left in between. The CDR3 loop spans 18 amino acids. CDR3 nucleotides: TGTGCCAGCAGTTTCCTCTTCTTCCAGCCCGGCTTCTACAATGAGCAGTTCTTC. Translating it yields CASSFLFFQPGFYNEQFF.

This clonotype has a count of ten or more. The V and J genes are TRBV7-2 and TRBJ2-1; perhaps TRBD1 as D (5 bases). V was trimmed by 2 bases and J by 7 bases, leaving 15 bases between them. Germline V gives CDR1 SGHTA, CDR2 FQGNSA. The CDR3 sequence is 15 residues long. CDR3 coding DNA: TGTGCCAGCAGCTTAATTGCAGGGAAGGATAATGAGCAGTTCTTC. Protein product: CASSLIAGKDNEQFF.

There are many counts of this clonotype. This sequence joins TRBV6-5 and TRBJ1-2; TRBD1 aligns across 10 bases. Losses at the gene ends were 0 bases for V and 6 bases for J; bases not matched to a gene: 4. Germline V gives CDR1 MNHEY, CDR2 SVGAGI. The CDR3 loop spans 15 amino acids. CDR3 nucleotide sequence: TGTGCCAGCAGTTACTCGGGGACAGGGGTCGATGGCTACACCTTC. It specifies CASSYSGTGVDGYTF.

This clonotype was recorded at least ten times. The CDR3, as DNA: TGTGCCAGCAGTTTGTCCGGGACGGTGAATGAAAAACTGTTTTTT. This translates into CASSLSGTVNEKLFF. The chain uses TRBV28 and TRBJ1-4, with D perhaps matching TRBD1 (5 bases). Germline assignment: CDR1 MDHEN and CDR2 SYDVKM. V was shortened by 3 bases and J by 5 bases, with 13 bases between the two germline ends. This CDR3 is 15 amino acids long.

This clonotype came up a few times. The chain recombines TRBV20-1 with TRBJ2-1; a possible D gene is TRBD1 (6 bases). The length of the CDR3 is 15 residues. V lost 6 bases, J lost 6 bases, and 21 bases lay in between. Germline-derived CDR1 and CDR2 are DFQATT and SNEGSKA (reference sequence). DNA of the CDR3: TGCAGTGCAAACGACCCGAAACAGGGATCCAATGAGCAGTTCTTC. Translated, it gives CSANDPKQGSNEQFF.

CDR3 in amino acids: CASSSQGGPTEAFF. In DNA form, the CDR3 reads TGTGCCAGCAGTTCTCAGGGAGGACCCACTGAAGCTTTCTTT. The chain employs TRBV12-3 or TRBV12-4 and TRBJ1-1; D is possibly TRBD1 (5 bases). V lost 4 bases and J 4 bases, leaving 13 bases between the germline ends. The CDR3 spans 14 residues.

This clonotype has ten or more counts. The V call is TRBV7-2, the J call TRBJ1-5, with 9 nucleotides matching TRBD1. The ends lost 5 bases at V and 10 bases at J; junction bases unmatched: 12. Germline V CDR1 and CDR2: SGHTA, FQGNSA. The length of the CDR3 is 15 residues. The CDR3 DNA sequence: TGTGCCAGCAGCCGGTTCGGACAGGGGAGTGCACCCCAGCATTTT. Translated, it gives CASSRFGQGSAPQHF.

The rearrangement joins TRBV7-6 to TRBJ2-5; 9 positions agree with TRBD2. The germline CDR1 and CDR2 sequences are SGHVS and FNYEAQ. The CDR3 loop spans 17 amino acids. Unmatched junction bases numbered 10, after V lost 1 base and J lost 4 bases. In DNA form, the CDR3 reads TGTGCCAGCAGCTTAGTAAGGACTAGCGAGAGTGGAGAGACCCAGTACTTC. It is translated as CASSLVRTSESGETQYF.

In this sample, this clonotype turned up many times. The chain joins TRBV18 to TRBJ1-6, with D possibly TRBD1 on 5 matching bases. Germline values: CDR1 KGHSH, CDR2 LQKENI. The CDR3 is 16 amino acids. Deletions cut 0 bases from V and 9 bases from J, with 15 bases between. CDR3 in DNA: TGTGCCAGCTCACCACCGACCTCGGGACTCGGTTCACCCCTCCACTTT. Encoded protein: CASSPPTSGLGSPLHF. Full variable domain (rest looked up from reference TRBV18 and TRBJ1-6): NAGVMQNPRHLVRRRGQEARLRCSPMKGHSHVYWYRQLPEEGLKFMVYLQKENIIDESGMPKERFSAEFPKEGPSILRIQQVVRGDSAAYFCASSPPTSGLGSPLHFGNGTRLTVT.

This clonotype was counted between two and nine times. This chain joins TRBV2 and TRBJ1-3, with 11 bases fitting TRBD1. V was pared by 6 bases and J by 0 bases, with 4 bases of the junction left unmatched. The CDR3 totals 16 residues. Germline assignment: CDR1 SNHLY and CDR2 FYNNEI. CDR3 in DNA: TGTGCCAGCAGAGGACAGGGGGCAGTCTCTGGAAACACCATATATTTT. This sequence encodes CASRGQGAVSGNTIYF. The full variable domain, rest sourced from reference TRBV2 and TRBJ1-3, is EPEVTQTPSHQVTQMGQEVILRCVPISNHLYFYWYRQILGQKVEFLVSFYNNEISEKSEIFDDQFSVERPDGSNFTLKIRSTKLEDSAMYFCASRGQGAVSGNTIYFGEGSWLTVV.

This clonotype was found many times. This sequence joins TRBV12-3 or TRBV12-4 and TRBJ2-7, with a weak D call TRBD1 (5 bases). The CDR3 is made up of 12 amino acids. Deletions cut 2 bases from V and 6 bases from J, with 8 bases between. The CDR3 DNA reads TGTGCCAGCAGTTTATCTGGGGCCGAGCAGTACTTC. Translating it yields CASSLSGAEQYF.

This clonotype has more than one count but fewer than ten. Here the CDR3 DNA reads TGTGCCAGCAGCTCAGGGGGGGGTCAACTGAACAATGAGCAGTTCTTC. This codes for CASSSGGGQLNNEQFF. V usage is TRBV7-3 and J usage is TRBJ2-1, with D tentatively TRBD1 or TRBD2 (7 bases each). The CDR3 length is 16 residues. The germline gives CDR1 SGHTA, CDR2 FQGTGA. V dropped 4 bases and J dropped 5 bases, with 18 bases sitting between them.

This clonotype showed up just a few times. The J gene is TRBJ1-2, the V gene TRBV9; no firm D call. Germline V gene sequence: CDR1 SGDLS, CDR2 YYNGEE. The CDR3 spans 17 residues. V lost 1 base and J 6 bases, leaving 22 bases between the germline ends. The CDR3 region has the DNA TGTGCCAGCAGCGTACTAGGAAAAGGAAGCTACCCCGATGGCTACACCTTC. Its translation is CASSVLGKGSYPDGYTF.

This chain joins TRBV5-4 and TRBJ1-2; D not certain. With 0 bases removed from V and 2 bases from J, the gap between germline ends came to 5 bases. Germline V CDR1 and CDR2: SGHNT, YYREEE (reference sequence). The CDR3 is made up of 13 amino acids. The CDR3 coding sequence is TGTGCCAGCAGCTTGGACGAAAACTATGGCTACACCTTC. It specifies CASSLDENYGYTF. Based on the CDR3 plus reference TRBV5-4 and TRBJ1-2, the full variable domain is ETGVTQSPTHLIKTRGQQVTLRCSSQSGHNTVSWYQQALGQGPQFIFQYYREEENGRGNFPPRFSGLQFPNYSSELNVNALELDDSALYLCASSLDENYGYTFGSGTRLTVV.

V usage is TRBV29-1 and J usage is TRBJ1-2; D unresolved. The CDR3 is 17 residues long. CDR1 and CDR2 from the germline V gene are SQVTM and ANQGSEA. V lost 3 bases, J lost 2 bases, and 22 bases lay in between. CDR3 protein: CSVDSRVSTGGNYGYTF. CDR3 coding DNA: TGCAGCGTTGATTCGCGTGTGTCGACGGGCGGGAACTATGGCTACACCTTC. Full variable domain (missing parts from reference TRBV29-1 and TRBJ1-2): SAVISQKPSRDICQRGTSLTIQCQVDSQVTMMFWYRQQPGQSLTLIATANQGSEATYESGFVIDKFPISRPNLTFSTLTVSNMSPEDSSIYLCSVDSRVSTGGNYGYTFGSGTRLTVV.

This clonotype was detected only a few times. The V gene is TRBV28, the J gene TRBJ1-2; tentative D call: TRBD1 (5 bases). This CDR3 has 12 amino acids. The V end lost 4 bases, the J end lost 4 bases, and 7 bases lay between the germline ends. Germline CDR1 MDHEN, CDR2 SYDVKM. The chain's CDR3 is CASSWGTYGYTF. CDR3 coding DNA: TGTGCCAGCAGTTGGGGGACCTATGGCTACACCTTC.

The V call is TRBV12-3 or TRBV12-4, the J call TRBJ1-2; 7 bases line up with TRBD1. The CDR3 runs to 13 residues. V trimming: 6 bases; J trimming: 4 bases; junction bases outside the gene matches: 5. CDR3 in amino acids: CASRTGLTYGYTF. The CDR3 DNA reads TGTGCCAGCAGGACAGGGTTGACCTATGGCTACACCTTC.

This clonotype was recorded many times. The V and J genes are TRBV7-2 and TRBJ2-3; 7 nucleotides agree with TRBD2. The CDR3 length is 16 residues. V lost 5 bases to trimming and J lost 0 bases; unmatched junction nucleotides: 8. Germline-derived CDR1 and CDR2 are SGHTA and FQGNSA. This chain's CDR3 is CASSPTSTTSTDTQYF. In nucleotides, the CDR3 is TGTGCCAGCAGCCCGACTAGCACGACTAGCACAGATACGCAGTATTTT.

The table lists this clonotype with a few counts. The chain has TRBV20-1 and TRBJ2-7; TRBD2 agrees at 11 bases. After removal of 6 bases from V and 3 bases from J, the junction contained 7 bases not matched to a gene. The V gene's germline CDR1 is DFQATT and CDR2 SNEGSKA (reference sequence). The CDR3 has 14 residues. CDR3 nucleotides: TGCAGTGCAGATAGCGGGAGGGGGAACTACGAGCAGTACTTC. It translates to CSADSGRGNYEQYF.

This rearrangement joins TRBV28 to TRBJ1-4, with D perhaps matching TRBD1 (5 bases). V was cut by 3 bases and J by 5 bases, with 10 bases left in between. Germline V gene sequence: CDR1 MDHEN, CDR2 SYDVKM. The CDR3 is made up of 14 amino acids. CDR3 amino acids: CASSFVRENEKLFF. The CDR3 bases are TGTGCCAGCAGTTTCGTCAGGGAAAATGAAAAACTGTTTTTT. The variable domain in full, completed from reference TRBV28 and TRBJ1-4, reads DVKVTQSSRYLVKRTGEKVFLECVQDMDHENMFWYRQDPGLGLRLIYFSYDVKMKEKGDIPEGYSVSREKKERFSLILESASTNQTSMYLCASSFVRENEKLFFGSGTQLSVL.

This clonotype turned up a few times. The chain uses TRBV23-1 and TRBJ1-5; no definite D call. TRBV23-1 is an ORF, and what it does is uncertain. The CDR3 totals 13 residues. V was pared by 7 bases and J by 4 bases, with 11 bases between. The CDR3 DNA sequence: TGCGCCAGCACCTTGACCGGGAATCAGCCCCAGCATTTT. Its protein product is CASTLTGNQPQHF.

This clonotype was seen a handful of times. This chain uses TRBV7-6 with TRBJ1-5; D is unclear. Per the germline V gene, CDR1 is SGHVS and CDR2 is FNYEAQ. Between the trimmed V and J ends, which lost 0 bases and 1 base, there was a span of 10 bases. The CDR3 consists of 16 residues. The CDR3 region has the DNA TGTGCCAGCAGCTTAGCGGTGGGTGGAAGCAATCAGCCCCAGCATTTT. It specifies CASSLAVGGSNQPQHF.

The table lists this clonotype with many counts. V gene TRBV7-2 combines with J gene TRBJ2-4; D could derive from TRBD1 or TRBD2 (6 bases each). V dropped 6 bases and J dropped 3 bases, with 15 bases sitting between them. From germline, CDR1 is SGHTA and CDR2 FQGNSA. The CDR3 covers 15 residues. This chain's CDR3 is CASSVGGSGKNIQYF. The CDR3 DNA follows: TGTGCCAGCAGTGTGGGGGGCAGTGGCAAAAACATTCAGTACTTC.

This clonotype was detected only a few times. The chain uses TRBV5-5 and TRBJ2-1, with 11 bases identical to TRBD1. Germline CDR1 is SGHKS and CDR2 is YYEKEE (reference sequence). The V segment lost 6 bases and the J segment 2 bases; nucleotides outside the gene matches: 13. The CDR3 has 18 amino acids. The CDR3, as DNA: TGTGCCAGCAACGGGGACAGGGGGGCGGATATCCCCTACAATGAGCAGTTCTTC. This encodes CASNGDRGADIPYNEQFF.